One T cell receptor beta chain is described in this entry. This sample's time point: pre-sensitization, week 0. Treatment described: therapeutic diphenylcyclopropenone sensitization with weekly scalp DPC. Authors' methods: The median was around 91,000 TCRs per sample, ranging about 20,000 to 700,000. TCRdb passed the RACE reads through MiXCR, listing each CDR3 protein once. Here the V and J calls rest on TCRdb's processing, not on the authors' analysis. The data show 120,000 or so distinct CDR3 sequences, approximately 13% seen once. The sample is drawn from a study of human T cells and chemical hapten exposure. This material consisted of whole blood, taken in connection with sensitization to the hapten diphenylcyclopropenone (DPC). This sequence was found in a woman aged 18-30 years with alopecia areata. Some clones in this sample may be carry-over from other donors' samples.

The CDR3: CASRSNRDYYGYTF. Here the CDR3 DNA reads TGCGCCAGCAGATCGAACCGGGATTACTATGGCTACACCTTC. This chain links TRBV5-1 with TRBJ1-2; D not resolved. V lost 5 bases to trimming and J lost 3 bases, with 14 bases between them. Germline V gene data show CDR1 as SGHRS and CDR2 as YFSETQ. CDR3 length equals 14 residues. The full variable domain, its missing parts supplied by reference TRBV5-1 and TRBJ1-2, is KAGVTQTPRYLIKTRGQQVTLSCSPISGHRSVSWYQQTPGQGLQFLFEYFSETQRNKGNFPGRFSGRQFSNSRSEMNVSTLELGDSALYLCASRSNRDYYGYTFGSGTRLTVV.